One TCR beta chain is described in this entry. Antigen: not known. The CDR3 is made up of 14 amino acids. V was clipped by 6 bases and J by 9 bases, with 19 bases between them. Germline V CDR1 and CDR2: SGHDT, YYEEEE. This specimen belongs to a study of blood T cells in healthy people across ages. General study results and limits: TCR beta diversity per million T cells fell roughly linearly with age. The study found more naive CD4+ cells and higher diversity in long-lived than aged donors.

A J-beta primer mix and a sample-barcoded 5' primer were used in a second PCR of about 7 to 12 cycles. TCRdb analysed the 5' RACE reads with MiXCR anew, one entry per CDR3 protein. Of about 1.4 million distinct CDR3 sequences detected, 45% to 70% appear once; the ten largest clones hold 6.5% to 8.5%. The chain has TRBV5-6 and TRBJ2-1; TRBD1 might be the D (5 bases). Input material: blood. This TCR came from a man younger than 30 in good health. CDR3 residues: CASTRGDETGEQFF. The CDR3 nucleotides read TGTGCCAGCACAAGGGGCGACGAGACTGGTGAGCAGTTCTTC.